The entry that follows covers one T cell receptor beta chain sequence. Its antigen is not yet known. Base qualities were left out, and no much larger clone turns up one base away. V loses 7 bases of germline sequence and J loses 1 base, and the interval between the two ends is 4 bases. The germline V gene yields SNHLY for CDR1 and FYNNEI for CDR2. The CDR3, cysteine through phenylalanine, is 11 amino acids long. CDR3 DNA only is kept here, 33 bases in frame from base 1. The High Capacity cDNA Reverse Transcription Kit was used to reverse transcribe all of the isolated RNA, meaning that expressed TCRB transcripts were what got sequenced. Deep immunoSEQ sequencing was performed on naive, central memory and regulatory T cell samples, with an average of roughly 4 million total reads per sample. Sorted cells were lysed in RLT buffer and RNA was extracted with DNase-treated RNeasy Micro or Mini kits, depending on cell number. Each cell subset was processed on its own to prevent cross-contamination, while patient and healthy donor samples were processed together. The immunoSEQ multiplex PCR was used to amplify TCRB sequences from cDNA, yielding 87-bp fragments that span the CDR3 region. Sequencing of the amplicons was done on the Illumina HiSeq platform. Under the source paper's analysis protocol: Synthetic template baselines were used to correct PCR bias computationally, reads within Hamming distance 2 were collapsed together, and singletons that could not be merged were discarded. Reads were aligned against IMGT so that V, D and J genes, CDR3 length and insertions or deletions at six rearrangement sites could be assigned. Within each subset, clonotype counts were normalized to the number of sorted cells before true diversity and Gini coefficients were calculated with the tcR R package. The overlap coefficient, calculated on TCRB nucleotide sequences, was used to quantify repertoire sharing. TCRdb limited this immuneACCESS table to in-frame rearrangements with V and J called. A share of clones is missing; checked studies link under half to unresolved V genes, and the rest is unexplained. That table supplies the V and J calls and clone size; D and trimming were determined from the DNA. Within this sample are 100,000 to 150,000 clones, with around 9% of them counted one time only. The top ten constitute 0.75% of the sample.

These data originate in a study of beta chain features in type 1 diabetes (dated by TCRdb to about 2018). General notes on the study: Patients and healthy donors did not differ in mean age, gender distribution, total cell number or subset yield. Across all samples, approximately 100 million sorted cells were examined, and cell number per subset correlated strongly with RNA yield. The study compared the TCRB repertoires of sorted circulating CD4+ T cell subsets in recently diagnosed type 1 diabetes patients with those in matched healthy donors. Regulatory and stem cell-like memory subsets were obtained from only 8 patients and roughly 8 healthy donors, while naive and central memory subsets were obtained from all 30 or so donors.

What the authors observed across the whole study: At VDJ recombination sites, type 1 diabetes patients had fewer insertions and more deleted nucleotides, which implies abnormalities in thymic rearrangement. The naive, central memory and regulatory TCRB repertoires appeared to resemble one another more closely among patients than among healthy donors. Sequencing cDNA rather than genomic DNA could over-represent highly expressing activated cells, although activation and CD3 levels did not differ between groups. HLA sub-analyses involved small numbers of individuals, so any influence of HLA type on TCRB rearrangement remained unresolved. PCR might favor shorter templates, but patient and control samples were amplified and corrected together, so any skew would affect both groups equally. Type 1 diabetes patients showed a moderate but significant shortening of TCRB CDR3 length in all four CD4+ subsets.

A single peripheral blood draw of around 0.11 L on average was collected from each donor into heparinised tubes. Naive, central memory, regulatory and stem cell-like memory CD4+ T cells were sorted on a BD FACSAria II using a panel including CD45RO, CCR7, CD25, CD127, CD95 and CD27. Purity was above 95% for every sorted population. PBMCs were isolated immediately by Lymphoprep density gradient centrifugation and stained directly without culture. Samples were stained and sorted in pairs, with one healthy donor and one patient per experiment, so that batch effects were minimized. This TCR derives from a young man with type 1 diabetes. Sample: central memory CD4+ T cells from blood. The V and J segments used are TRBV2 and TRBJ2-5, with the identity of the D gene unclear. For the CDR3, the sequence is CASMRQETQYF. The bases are TGTGCCAGCATGCGCCAAGAGACCCAGTACTTC.